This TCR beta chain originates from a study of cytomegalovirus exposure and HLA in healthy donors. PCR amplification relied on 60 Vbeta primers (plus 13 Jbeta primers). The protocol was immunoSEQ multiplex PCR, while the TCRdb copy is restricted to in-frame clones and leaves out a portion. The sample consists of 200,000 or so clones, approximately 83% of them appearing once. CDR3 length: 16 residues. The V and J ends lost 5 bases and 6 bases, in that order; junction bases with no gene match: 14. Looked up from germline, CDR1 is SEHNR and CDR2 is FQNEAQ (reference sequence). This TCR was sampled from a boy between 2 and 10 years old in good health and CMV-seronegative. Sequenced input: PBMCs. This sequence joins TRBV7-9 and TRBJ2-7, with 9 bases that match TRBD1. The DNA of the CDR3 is TGTGCCAGCAGCCCCGCGGGACAGGGTCCCCAGAGCGAGCAGTACTTC. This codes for CASSPAGQGPQSEQYF. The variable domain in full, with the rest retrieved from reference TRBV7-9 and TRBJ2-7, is DTGVSQNPRHKITKRGQNVTFRCDPISEHNRLYWYRQTLGQGPEFLTYFQNEAQLEKSRLLSDRFSAERPKGSFSTLEIQRTEQGDSAMYLCASSPAGQGPQSEQYFGPGTRLTVT.